This TCR beta chain was identified in a study of T cell responses to AZD1222 COVID-19 vaccine. At the level of the study: Second-dose timings of about 4 or about 12 weeks were pooled.

Overall study findings and caveats: Rises in breadth and depth of Spike-specific TCRs came after two AZD1222 doses.

The repertoire was sequenced with immunoSEQ multiplex PCR; TCRdb's copy has only in-frame clones and lacks some. The sample holds 72,000 or so clones, around 84% seen once. Germline lookup yields CDR1 SGHRS and CDR2 YFSETQ. The CDR3 is made up of 14 amino acids. Trimming removed 2 bases at V and 6 bases at J, with 14 bases between. Points on this clone: The antigen is unknown.

The starting material was peripheral blood, obtained on day 0 of AZD1222 vaccination. This sequence joins TRBV5-1 and TRBJ1-1; D gene ambiguous. The TCR was taken from an adult in good health. The CDR3 bases are TGCGCCAGCAGCTTATCCGGGTTCGACGCTGAAGCTTTCTTT. Its protein product is CASSLSGFDAEAFF.